Presented here are 18 T cell receptor beta chains from one specimen sequenced in a study of cytomegalovirus exposure and HLA in healthy donors. PCR primers comprised 60 Vbeta and 13 Jbeta primers. Libraries were prepared by immunoSEQ multiplex PCR; TCRdb keeps only in-frame clonotypes and omits some of them. The sample yields around 150,000 clones, roughly 70% seen once. Sequenced input: PBMCs. These receptors were obtained from a woman between 50 and 59 years old in good health and CMV-seropositive.

This chain connects TRBV7-6 to TRBJ2-7, with D perhaps matching TRBD1 (7 bases). V lost 6 bases and J lost 3, with 21 bases in between. Germline V gene lookup returns CDR1 SGHVS and CDR2 FNYEAQ. There are 16 residues in the CDR3. This CDR3 is CASSFPPQGEDYEQYF. DNA for the CDR3: TGTGCCAGCAGTTTTCCCCCGCAGGGGGAGGACTACGAGCAGTACTTC.

J is TRBJ1-6 and V is TRBV2, with unresolved D. CDR1 SNHLY and CDR2 FYNNEI come from the germline V gene. V shed 3 bases and J shed 0 bases, with 9 bases lying between them. The CDR3 is made up of 16 amino acids. For the CDR3, the DNA is TGTGCCAGCAGTGATAGCAGCTTCTCCTATAATTCACCCCTCCACTTT. It is translated as CASSDSSFSYNSPLHF. The whole variable domain, filled in from reference TRBV2 and TRBJ1-6, reads EPEVTQTPSHQVTQMGQEVILRCVPISNHLYFYWYRQILGQKVEFLVSFYNNEISEKSEIFDDQFSVERPDGSNFTLKIRSTKLEDSAMYFCASSDSSFSYNSPLHFGNGTRLTVT.

The chain combines TRBV5-1 with TRBJ2-3, with TRBD1 as a possible D gene (6 bases). From germline, CDR1 is SGHRS and CDR2 YFSETQ. With 3 bases removed from V and 3 bases from J, the gap between germline ends came to 14 bases. The CDR3 covers 15 residues. The CDR3 loop is CASSSWTVWTDTQYF. CDR3 sequence (DNA): TGCGCCAGCAGCTCCTGGACAGTCTGGACAGATACGCAGTATTTT. The full variable domain, completed using reference TRBV5-1 and TRBJ2-3, is KAGVTQTPRYLIKTRGQQVTLSCSPISGHRSVSWYQQTPGQGLQFLFEYFSETQRNKGNFPGRFSGRQFSNSRSEMNVSTLELGDSALYLCASSSWTVWTDTQYFGPGTRLTVL.

The chain employs TRBV6-6 and TRBJ1-1; the D gene is possibly TRBD1 (6 bases). Looked up from germline, CDR1 is MNHNY and CDR2 is SVGAGI (reference sequence). V was cut by 4 bases and J by 4 bases, with 13 bases left in between. This CDR3 has 14 amino acids. This chain's CDR3 is CASSFPGVVTEAFF. The CDR3 region has the DNA TGTGCCAGCAGTTTTCCAGGGGTCGTCACTGAAGCTTTCTTT.

The chain employs TRBV5-6 and TRBJ1-5, with D possibly TRBD1 on 5 matching bases. Germline CDR1 SGHDT, CDR2 YYEEEE. Between the trimmed V and J ends, which lost 6 bases and 4 bases, there was a span of 8 bases. This CDR3 has 12 residues. CDR3 DNA: TGTGCCAGCAACTACAGGAATCAGCCCCAGCATTTT. Translation gives CASNYRNQPQHF.

The V gene is TRBV6-6, the J gene TRBJ2-3, with 7 nucleotides matching TRBD2. Losses at the gene ends were 6 bases for V and 0 bases for J; bases not matched to a gene: 6. CDR1 and CDR2 from the germline V gene are MNHNY and SVGAGI (reference sequence). This CDR3 comprises 15 residues. For the CDR3, the DNA is TGTGCCAGCAGGCTAGCGGTCACTAGCACAGATACGCAGTATTTT. It translates to CASRLAVTSTDTQYF.

The CDR3, as DNA: TGTGCCAGCAGCACGGAGGAGACCCAGTACTTC. Its protein is CASSTEETQYF. The V and J genes are TRBV6-1 and TRBJ2-5; D uncertain. CDR1 MNHNS and CDR2 SASEGT come from the germline V gene. The CDR3 totals 11 residues. V gave up 6 bases and J gave up 5 bases, with 7 bases separating them.

The chain employs TRBV13 and TRBJ2-3, with D maybe TRBD1 (6 bases). The CDR3 consists of 14 residues. V shed 5 bases and J shed 2 bases, with 11 bases lying between them. Germline lookup yields CDR1 PRHDT and CDR2 FYEKMQ (reference sequence). DNA for the CDR3: TGTGCCAGCAGCGGGGGCCTTAACACAGATACGCAGTATTTT. Translating it yields CASSGGLNTDTQYF. The entire variable domain, with the rest obtained from reference TRBV13 and TRBJ2-3, is as follows: AAGVIQSPRHLIKEKRETATLKCYPIPRHDTVYWYQQGPGQDPQFLISFYEKMQSDKGSIPDRFSAQQFSDYHSELNMSSLELGDSALYFCASSGGLNTDTQYFGPGTRLTVL.

The rearrangement links TRBV5-1 to TRBJ1-6; D is undetermined. Trimming pared 1 base from V and 5 bases from J, leaving 7 bases between. Germline loops: CDR1 SGHRS, CDR2 YFSETQ. The CDR3 sequence is 14 residues long. As DNA, the CDR3 is TGCGCCAGCAGCTTGCGGGGAAATAATTCACCCCTCCACTTT. Translating gives CASSLRGNNSPLHF.

The chain uses TRBV9 and TRBJ2-5; possibly TRBD1 for D (5 bases). Germline V CDR1 and CDR2: SGDLS, YYNGEE. This CDR3 has 14 residues. V lost 4 bases, J lost 8 bases, and 18 bases lay in between. Here the CDR3 reads CASSYGARSATQYF. CDR3 in DNA: TGTGCCAGCAGCTATGGGGCCAGATCGGCCACCCAGTACTTC.

A few counts support this clone. The chain uses TRBV12-5 and TRBJ1-6; 7 bases match TRBD1. This CDR3 has 14 residues. Germline loops: CDR1 LGHNT, CDR2 FRNRAP. J was trimmed by 10 bases and V by 6 bases; bases with no gene match: 9. CDR3 region: CASGSGTERSPLHF. CDR3 DNA: TGTGCTAGTGGCTCCGGGACAGAAAGATCACCCCTCCACTTT.

This clone was detected only a few times. This sequence joins TRBV7-2 and TRBJ1-1; TRBD1 is a possible D gene (5 bases). The V gene lost 4 bases and the J gene lost 9 bases, with 12 bases spanning the gap. CDR1 and CDR2 from the germline V gene are SGHTA and FQGNSA. The CDR3 runs to 12 residues. In DNA form, the CDR3 reads TGTGCCAGCAGCTACAGGTCCCGCCAAGCTTTCTTT. This sequence encodes CASSYRSRQAFF.

The genes are TRBV27 and TRBJ2-2; D remains unclear. The CDR3 has 13 residues. The ends were cut back, 3 bases at V and 2 bases at J, with 4 bases in the middle. The V gene's germline CDR1 is MNHEY and CDR2 SMNVEV (reference sequence). CDR3 loop: CASSFINTGELFF. The CDR3 DNA follows: TGTGCCAGCAGTTTTATAAACACCGGGGAGCTGTTTTTT.

V gene TRBV5-4 combines with J gene TRBJ1-6, with a tentative D call TRBD1 (5 bases). V was cut by 0 bases and J by 8 bases, with 9 bases left in between. CDR3 size: 14 residues. Germline CDR1 is SGHNT and CDR2 is YYREEE (reference sequence). CDR3 sequence (DNA): TGTGCCAGCAGCTTGGGACAGATTGATTCACCCCTCCACTTT. Translating gives CASSLGQIDSPLHF.

CDR3 region: CASSIPGLGNTEAFF. In DNA form, the CDR3 reads TGTGCCAGTAGTATACCAGGCCTGGGGAACACTGAAGCTTTCTTT. V usage is TRBV19 and J usage is TRBJ1-1; D is unclear. This CDR3 has 15 residues. With 2 bases removed from V and 1 base from J, the gap between germline ends came to 11 bases. Germline V gene data show CDR1 as LNHDA and CDR2 as SQIVND (reference sequence).

J is TRBJ1-1 and V is TRBV25-1; 8 bases agree with TRBD1. The CDR3 has 15 amino acids. Trimming took 4 bases from V and 5 from J; bases not matched to a gene: 9. The germline gives CDR1 MGHDK, CDR2 SYGVNS. The DNA for the CDR3 is TGTGCCAGCAGTGGAGGGACAGGAGGAAGGACTGAAGCTTTCTTT. It encodes CASSGGTGGRTEAFF. The whole variable domain, filled in from reference TRBV25-1 and TRBJ1-1, reads EADIYQTPRYLVIGTGKKITLECSQTMGHDKMYWYQQDPGMELHLIHYSYGVNSTEKGDLSSESTVSRIRTEHFPLTLESARPSHTSQYLCASSGGTGGRTEAFFGQGTRLTVV.

V and J are TRBV11-2 and TRBJ2-1; D is perhaps TRBD2 (5 bases). The CDR3 length is 13 residues. The V end was cut by 5 bases, the J end by 4 bases, with 9 bases between. The germline CDR1 and CDR2 sequences are SGHAT and FQNNGV. This chain's CDR3 is CASSPGFYNEQFF. The CDR3, as DNA: TGTGCCAGCAGCCCGGGGTTTTACAATGAGCAGTTCTTC.

CDR3 bases: TGTGCCAGCAGCGTAGAGACAGATGAAAAACTGTTTTTT. Translation gives CASSVETDEKLFF. The chain links TRBV9 to TRBJ1-4; perhaps TRBD1 as D (5 bases). The CDR3 loop spans 13 amino acids. V lost 0 bases and J lost 6, with 6 bases in between. The V gene's germline CDR1 is SGDLS and CDR2 YYNGEE. Supplemented by reference TRBV9 and TRBJ1-4, the full variable domain reads DSGVTQTPKHLITATGQRVTLRCSPRSGDLSVYWYQQSLDQGLQFLIQYYNGEERAKGNILERFSAQQFPDLHSELNLSSLELGDSALYFCASSVETDEKLFFGSGTQLSVL.